The clone carrying this TCR beta chain was seen ten or more times. Its antigen remains unidentified. The entry originates in a study of T-cell reconstitution after alpha-beta-depleted transplantation in children. A library of TCRbeta sequences, prepared with unique molecular identifiers, was generated. MiXCR, run by TCRdb on the PCR reads, gives a single entry per CDR3 protein. The sample has some 150,000 distinct CDR3 sequences; 8.8% are singletons. The germline CDR1 and CDR2 sequences are SGHNT and YYREEE (reference sequence). V was pared by 9 bases and J by 7 bases, with 11 bases between. The CDR3 loop spans 11 amino acids. Study conclusions and caveats: Reported findings indicate that, about two months after transplant, alpha-beta T cells came from several hundred expanded clones, which were derived from non-depleted graft cells. Fresh T-cell production supplied most of the T-cell counts and diversity seen one year after transplant. Elevated TCRbeta diversity at day 60 was traced, in some patients, to surviving recipient T cells and thymic progenitors.

The chain combines TRBV5-4 with TRBJ1-3; tentatively, D is TRBD1 (6 bases). The receptor was derived from a female patient between 2 and 15 years old who had a stem cell transplant for congenital amegakaryocytic thrombocytopenia, so the T cells may come from the graft donor. This specimen consisted of PBMCs, mostly from graft donor cells, obtained 180 days after TCRalphabeta/CD19-depleted stem cell transplant. This chain's CDR3 is CATRGANTIYF. CDR3 DNA: TGTGCCACCAGGGGAGCGAACACCATATATTTT.